The T cell receptor beta chain under discussion was sequenced for a study of molecular identifiers for immune sequencing clone quantification (dated by TCRdb to the late 2010s). Background on the whole study: For a replicate experiment, RNA from approximately 20,000 or 100,000 naive CD8 T cells was divided into five aliquots, and four of the five aliquots were sequenced. This methods study benchmarked molecular-identifier clustering-based TCR repertoire sequencing (MIDCIRS) and TCR RNA copy counting, using CD8 T cells to do so. The investigation overall reported the following: Clones above 20 RNA copies held over 97% of molecules in CMV-specific effector cells but under 1% in naive cells. Spiked-in Jurkat TCR RNA equal to a single cell's worth was reported to be detectable even within one million naive CD8 T cells. Without barcode sub-clustering, chimeric consensus sequences inflated TCR diversity; chimeras reached as high as 47%. Modeling indicated about 3 TCR RNA copies recovered per cell, compared with roughly 10 by digital PCR, which implies a capture efficiency of approximately 30%. Highly expanded clone sizes could be underestimated because identical TCR molecules may share a barcode. Spiked-in Jurkat TCR RNA (about 10 copies' worth), which is not part of the donor repertoire, was contained in the naive libraries.

This clonotype was seen more than once but under ten times. It has no known antigen specificity. No quality values exist for individual bases; no much larger clone is one base distant. The CDR3 spans 17 residues, from the cysteine through the phenylalanine. Only the CDR3 part of the read is kept: 51 bases, read in frame from the first base. Per the germline V gene, SGDLS is the CDR1 and YYNGEE is the CDR2. Germline trimming: 0 bases from V, 3 bases from J; junction bases outside gene matches: 7. Library generation was performed with PCR. The sequencing machine was a NextSeq 500. Bulk TCR libraries were generated as previously described, with the TCR primers listed in Table S5 used. Total RNA was purified with the Qiagen AllPrep DNA/RNA kit. Before analysis, reads from multiple sequencing runs of one library were combined. Concerning the study's data processing: Reads were retained only if the reads had an exact TCR constant sequence, and the retained reads were trimmed to 150 nt and grouped according to their 12-nt molecular barcodes. Reads in each barcode group were sub-clustered using a 15% Levenshtein threshold, and a quality-weighted consensus sequence was built for each RNA molecule. Non-functional sequences were removed, as were lower-count sequences one edit away from another. Based on fitting two negative binomial distributions, any barcode sub-cluster with under 20% of the maximum read count was discarded. TCRdb reprocessed the public reads (quality trimming at Q25 with fastp, clone calling with MiXCR) and kept in-frame beta chains. Each CDR3 protein appears once, grouped with its most common genes and DNA. TCRdb, not the original authors, processed these V and J calls. The sample records about 510,000 distinct CDR3 sequences, about 25% of which are singletons. Around 0.76% of the sample is held by the ten biggest clonotypes.

Libraries of naive CD8 T cells were built from about 19,000 to 1,100,000 sorted cells, with 10%, 30% or 50% of the purified RNA used. On a BD FACSAria II, naive CD8 T cells were FACS-sorted as CD8+CD4-CCR7+CD45RA+ and collected into RLT Plus buffer. To test detection sensitivity, Jurkat RNA equivalent to approximately nine TCR copies was spiked into samples of roughly 17,000-1,000,000 naive CD8 T cells. Enrichment of CD8 T cells was done with RosetteSep CD8+ T Cell Enrichment Cocktail plus Ficoll-Paque, and ACK red cell lysis came afterward. This clonotype originated in a human donor in good health. Some libraries in this study had Jurkat cell RNA spiked in. In this chain, TRBV9 is recombined with TRBJ2-3; the junction holds 10 bases that match TRBD2. Sequencing used naive CD8+ T cells from blood, with Jurkat cell RNA spiked in. The cell subset or site label on this specimen signifies: FACS-sorted CD8+CD4-CCR7+CD45RA+ naive T cells. This receptor has the CDR3 CASSVEPSGSRTDTQYF. Here is the DNA: TGTGCCAGCAGCGTAGAGCCTAGCGGGAGTAGGACAGATACGCAGTATTTT.